The T cell receptor (beta chain) under discussion was sequenced for a study of identical twins. General study results and limits: The study based its conclusions on cross-sectional statistical analysis and did not follow the same donors. Insertions were fewer in abundant cord blood beta clonotypes, whereas memory repertoires showed none of this pattern.

From the 5' RACE reads, TCRdb called clonotypes with MiXCR, one entry per CDR3 protein. The table shows 1,800,000 or so distinct CDR3 sequences, with around 33% occurring only once. CDR1 is SGHRS and CDR2 is YFSETQ in the germline V gene. The CDR3 is made up of 14 amino acids. V was pared by 3 bases and J by 6 bases, with 4 bases of the junction left unmatched. In the case of this clonotype: The antigen remains unidentified.

This receptor was taken from a newborn girl in good health. Sample: cord blood. The V call is TRBV5-1, the J call TRBJ1-1, with TRBD1 identical over 11 bases. The CDR3 bases are TGCGCCAGCAGCTGGGGACAGGGGGTCGCTGAAGCTTTCTTT. Amino acid sequence: CASSWGQGVAEAFF.